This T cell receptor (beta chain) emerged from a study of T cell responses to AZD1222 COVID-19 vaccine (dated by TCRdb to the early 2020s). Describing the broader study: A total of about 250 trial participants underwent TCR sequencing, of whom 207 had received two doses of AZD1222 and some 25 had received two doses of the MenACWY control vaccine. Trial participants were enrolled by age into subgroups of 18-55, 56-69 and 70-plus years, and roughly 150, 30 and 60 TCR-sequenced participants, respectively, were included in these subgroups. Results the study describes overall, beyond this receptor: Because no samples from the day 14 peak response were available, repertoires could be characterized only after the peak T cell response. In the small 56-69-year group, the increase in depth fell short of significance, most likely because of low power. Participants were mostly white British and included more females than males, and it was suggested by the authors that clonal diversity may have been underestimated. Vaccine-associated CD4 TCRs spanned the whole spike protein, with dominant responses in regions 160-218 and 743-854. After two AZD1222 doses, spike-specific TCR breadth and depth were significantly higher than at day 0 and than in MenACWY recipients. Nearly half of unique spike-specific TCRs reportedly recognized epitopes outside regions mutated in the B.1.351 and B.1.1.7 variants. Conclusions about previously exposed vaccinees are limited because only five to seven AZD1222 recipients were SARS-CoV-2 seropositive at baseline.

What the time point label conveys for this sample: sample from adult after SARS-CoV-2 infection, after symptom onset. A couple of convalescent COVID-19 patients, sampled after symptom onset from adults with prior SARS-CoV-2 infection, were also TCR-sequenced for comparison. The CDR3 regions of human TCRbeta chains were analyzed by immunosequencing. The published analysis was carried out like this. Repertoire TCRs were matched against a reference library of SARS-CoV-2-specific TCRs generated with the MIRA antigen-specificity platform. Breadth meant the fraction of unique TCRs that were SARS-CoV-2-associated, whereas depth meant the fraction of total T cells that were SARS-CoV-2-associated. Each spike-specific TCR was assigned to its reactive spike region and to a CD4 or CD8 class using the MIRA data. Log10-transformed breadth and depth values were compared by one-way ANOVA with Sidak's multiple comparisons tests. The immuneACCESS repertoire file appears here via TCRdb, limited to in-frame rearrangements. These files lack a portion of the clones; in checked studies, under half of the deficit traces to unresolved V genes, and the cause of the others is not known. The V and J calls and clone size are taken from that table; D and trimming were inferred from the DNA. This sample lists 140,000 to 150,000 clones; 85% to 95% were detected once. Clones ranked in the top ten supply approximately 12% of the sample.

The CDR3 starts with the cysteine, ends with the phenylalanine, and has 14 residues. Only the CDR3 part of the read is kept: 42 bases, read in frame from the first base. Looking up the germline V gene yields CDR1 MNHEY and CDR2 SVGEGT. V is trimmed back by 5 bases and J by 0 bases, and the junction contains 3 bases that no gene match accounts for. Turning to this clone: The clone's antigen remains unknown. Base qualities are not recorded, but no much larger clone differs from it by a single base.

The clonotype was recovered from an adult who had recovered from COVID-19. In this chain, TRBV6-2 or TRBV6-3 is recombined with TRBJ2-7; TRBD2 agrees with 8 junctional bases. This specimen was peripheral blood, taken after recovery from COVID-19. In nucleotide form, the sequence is TGTGCCAGCAGTAGGGCGGGAGGCTCCTACGAGCAGTACTTC. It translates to CASSRAGGSYEQYF.